This TCR beta chain is drawn from a study of T cell changes during pregnancy in multiple sclerosis. The table came from immunoSEQ multiplex PCR; TCRdb's copy has only in-frame clones and leaves some out. The sample lists tens of thousands of clones, 90% to 95% occurring once. CDR3 length: 14 residues. V was cut by 3 bases and J by 1 base, with 9 bases left in between. Germline V gene lookup returns CDR1 SEHNR and CDR2 FQNEAQ (reference sequence). The sequencing used CD4+ T cells from peripheral blood mononuclear cells, collected in the second trimester of pregnancy. The TCR originated in a female donor in good health, enrolled as a control in a pregnancy study. The chain carries TRBV7-9 and TRBJ1-1; no firm D call. The CDR3 coding sequence is TGTGCCAGCAGCTTGAGGAGGGAGAACACTGAAGCTTTCTTT. This sequence encodes CASSLRRENTEAFF.